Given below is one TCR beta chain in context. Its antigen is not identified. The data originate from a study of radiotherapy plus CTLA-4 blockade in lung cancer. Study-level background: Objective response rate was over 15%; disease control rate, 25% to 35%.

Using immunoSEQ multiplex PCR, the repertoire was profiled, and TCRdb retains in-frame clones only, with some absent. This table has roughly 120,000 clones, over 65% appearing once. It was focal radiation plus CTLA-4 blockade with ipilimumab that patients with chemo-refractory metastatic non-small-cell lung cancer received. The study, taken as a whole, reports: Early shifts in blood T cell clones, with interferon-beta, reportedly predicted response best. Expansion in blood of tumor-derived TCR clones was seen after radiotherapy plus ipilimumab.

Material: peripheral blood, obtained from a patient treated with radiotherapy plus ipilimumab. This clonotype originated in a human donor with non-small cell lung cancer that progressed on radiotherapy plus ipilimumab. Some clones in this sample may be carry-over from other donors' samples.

The CDR3 DNA sequence: TGTGCCAGCAGCTCCCCCAGGACATTGAACACTGAAGCTTTCTTT. Residues: CASSSPRTLNTEAFF. The chain joins TRBV7-2 to TRBJ1-1, with a weak D call TRBD1 (5 bases). The V gene's germline CDR1 is SGHTA and CDR2 FQGNSA. This CDR3 has 15 amino acids. V gave up 4 bases and J gave up 0 bases, with 12 bases separating them.